These 4 T cell receptor beta chains share one sample of origin, sequenced in a study of T-cell memory formation after mild COVID-19. In TCRdb, the 5' RACE reads were re-called with MiXCR into one record per CDR3 protein. The data show roughly 580,000 distinct CDR3 sequences, about a sixth seen once. The sample was PBMCs or a T cell subset sorted from them (not recorded which). The source of these receptors is an adult woman who had mild COVID-19 (a few samples of this study predate the infection). Cell type and time point are not known.

The sample holds a few counts of this clonotype. This chain joins TRBV7-9 and TRBJ2-7, with D perhaps matching TRBD1 or TRBD2 (7 bases each). V was pared by 5 bases and J by 2 bases, with 13 bases between. The germline CDR1 and CDR2 sequences are SEHNR and FQNEAQ (reference sequence). The CDR3 is 14 amino acids. The CDR3: CASSPGGQAYEQYF. The DNA of the CDR3 is TGTGCCAGCAGCCCGGGAGGACAGGCCTACGAGCAGTACTTC.

This clonotype was seen only a few times. The V and J genes are TRBV3-1 and TRBJ2-2, with D possibly matching TRBD2 (5 bases). The V end lost 1 base, the J end lost 6 bases, and 24 bases lay between the germline ends. The CDR3 sequence is 19 residues long. Germline V gives CDR1 LGHDT, CDR2 YNNKEL (reference sequence). CDR3 sequence: CASSQGGLGAETLAGELFF. In nucleotides, the CDR3 is TGTGCCAGCAGCCAAGGAGGGTTAGGTGCGGAAACGCTGGCCGGGGAGCTGTTTTTT.

This clonotype came up a few times. This chain joins TRBV18 and TRBJ1-5; 8 nucleotides line up with TRBD1. The V gene's germline CDR1 is KGHSH and CDR2 LQKENI. This CDR3 comprises 16 residues. J gave up 3 bases and V 2 bases, and 6 bases lay outside the gene matches. The CDR3 region has the DNA TGTGCCAGCTCACCAGCTGGGACAGGCAACAATCAGCCCCAGCATTTT. Translation gives CASSPAGTGNNQPQHF.

This clonotype was observed a handful of times. A read error may account for a junction end that differs from germline. This chain connects TRBV7-7 to TRBJ2-5; TRBD2 aligns across 7 bases. The CDR3 has 15 residues. The germline CDR1 and CDR2 sequences are SSHAT and FNYEAQ (reference sequence). In nucleotides, the CDR3 is TGTGCTAGCAGCTTTGGCGGGAGTAACCAAGAGACCCAGTACTTC. The encoded protein is CASSFGGSNQETQYF.